This TCR beta chain originates from a study of T cell responses to AZD1222 COVID-19 vaccine. Regarding the study as a whole: Spike as a whole was targeted by vaccine-associated CD4 TCRs, dominant at 160-218 and 743-854. Increased Spike-specific TCR breadth and depth were observed after two AZD1222 doses.

On this clone: Its antigen is unidentified.

V was shortened by 1 base and J by 0 bases, with 13 bases between the two germline ends. Germline lookup yields CDR1 SEHNR and CDR2 FQNEAQ (reference sequence). CDR3 length: 17 residues. Sequenced by immunoSEQ multiplex PCR; TCRdb stores in-frame clones only, minus some. The data hold approximately 150,000 clones, with approximately 92% observed a single time. The source is an adult who received the AZD1222 COVID-19 vaccine. Specimen: peripheral blood, collected 28 days after the second AZD1222 dose. The genes are TRBV7-9 and TRBJ2-1; D is unresolved. The CDR3 reads CASSLVWTESSYNEQFF. The DNA of the CDR3 is TGTGCCAGCAGCTTAGTGTGGACGGAGAGCTCCTACAATGAGCAGTTCTTC.